Presented here are 24 T cell receptor beta chains from one specimen sequenced in a study of T cells in Graves' hyperthyroidism and ophthalmopathy. Researchers took RNA transcripts and amplified the TCR beta CDR3 regions from them. TCR CDR3 regions were first amplified by RT-PCR with HTBI primers. Via MiXCR, TCRdb re-called the multiplex PCR reads, giving one row per CDR3 protein. Seen here are 200,000 to 250,000 distinct CDR3 sequences, roughly a sixth observed once, and the top ten hold 50%. Specimen: blood. These TCRs come from a man aged 45-65 years with Graves' hyperthyroidism.

This clonotype was picked up many times. The genes are TRBV20-1 and TRBJ2-2, with TRBD2 matching 8 bases. The trim removed 5 bases at V and 7 bases at J, leaving 9 bases unmatched. The CDR3 loop spans 14 amino acids. Germline values: CDR1 DFQATT, CDR2 SNEGSKA (reference sequence). CDR3 in DNA: TGCAGTGCTTTGCGGGAGGAAGGTGGCGGGGAGCTGTTTTTT. Translated, it gives CSALREEGGGELFF.

The V and J genes are TRBV20-1 and TRBJ1-2; maybe TRBD1 (5 bases). CDR1 is DFQATT and CDR2 is SNEGSKA in the germline V gene (reference sequence). This CDR3 region has 16 residues. V shed 1 base and J shed 0 bases, with 15 bases lying between them. CDR3 region: CSARAGHQTANYGYTF. In DNA form, the CDR3 reads TGCAGTGCTAGAGCTGGACACCAAACTGCTAACTATGGCTACACCTTC.

This chain connects TRBV20-1 to TRBJ2-3, with unresolved D. V lost 4 bases to trimming and J lost 3 bases, with 14 bases between them. The CDR3 contains 14 residues. The germline V gene encodes CDR1 DFQATT and CDR2 SNEGSKA (reference sequence). This CDR3 reads CSAKTGLGTDTQYF. CDR3 nucleotide sequence: TGCAGTGCTAAGACTGGCCTGGGTACAGATACGCAGTATTTT.

The rearrangement uses TRBV11-3 and TRBJ2-3, with D perhaps being TRBD1 or TRBD2 (5 bases each). CDR1 is SGHNT and CDR2 is YENEEA in the germline V gene. The CDR3 sequence is 15 residues long. V lost 1 base, J lost 2 bases, and 10 bases lay in between. CDR3 sequence reads: CASSLAGDVTDTQYF. CDR3 coding DNA: TGTGCCAGCAGCTTAGCCGGGGACGTCACAGATACGCAGTATTTT.

This clonotype showed up just a few times. V usage is TRBV6-2 or TRBV6-3 and J usage is TRBJ1-2, with D hard to call. The CDR3 has 13 amino acids. Germline values: CDR1 MNHEY, CDR2 SVGEGT. V was clipped by 2 bases and J by 4 bases, with 8 bases between them. CDR3 sequence (DNA): TGTGCCAGCAGTTACGGTCGCGGCTATGGCTACACCTTC. Translating gives CASSYGRGYGYTF.

In its sample, this clonotype was seen many times. The rearrangement uses TRBV11-2 and TRBJ1-1; D is unresolved. CDR1 and CDR2 (germline): SGHAT, FQNNGV. The CDR3 is 13 amino acids. V was trimmed by 1 base and J by 5 bases, leaving 8 bases between them. The CDR3 loop reads CASSLVRRTEAFF. The CDR3 nucleotides read TGTGCCAGCAGCTTAGTCCGCCGAACTGAAGCTTTCTTT.

On this clonotype: A much larger clone differs from this one at a single base, so this may be a read error. The chain combines TRBV6-1 with TRBJ2-2, with 9 bases identical to TRBD2. The CDR3 length is 15 residues. Per germline, CDR1 MNHNS and CDR2 SASEGT. The CDR3 loop reads CASRIAGVNTGELVF. The CDR3 DNA reads TGTGCCAGCAGGATAGCGGGAGTAAACACCGGGGAGCTGGTTTTT.

A word on this clonotype: The junction departs from germline at one end; a sequencing error may be responsible. The J gene is TRBJ2-3, the V gene TRBV5-1; TRBD1 aligns across 8 bases. The length of the CDR3 is 13 residues. Germline-derived CDR1 and CDR2 are SGHRS and YFSETQ. The DNA of the CDR3 is TGCACCAGCAGCTTGGACAGGGAGGCTCCGCAGTATTTT. Translating it yields CTSSLDREAPQYF.

This clonotype was picked up many times. V and J are TRBV5-1 and TRBJ2-1; 13 bases are a match to TRBD2. The V and J ends lost 0 bases and 6 bases, in that order; junction bases with no gene match: 6. CDR3 length: 17 amino acids. Germline V CDR1 and CDR2: SGHRS, YFSETQ. CDR3 DNA sequence: TGCGCCAGCAGCTTGGACATTGGACTAGCGGGGGTCAATGAGCAGTTCTTC. Its translation: CASSLDIGLAGVNEQFF. Based on the CDR3 plus reference TRBV5-1 and TRBJ2-1, the full variable domain is KAGVTQTPRYLIKTRGQQVTLSCSPISGHRSVSWYQQTPGQGLQFLFEYFSETQRNKGNFPGRFSGRQFSNSRSEMNVSTLELGDSALYLCASSLDIGLAGVNEQFFGPGTRLTVL.

In its sample, this clonotype was seen a few times. The V and J genes are TRBV20-1 and TRBJ2-5, with a possible D match to TRBD1 (5 bases). V lost 0 bases, J lost 3 bases, and 11 bases lay in between. This CDR3 region has 14 residues. Germline CDR1 DFQATT, CDR2 SNEGSKA (reference sequence). CDR3 coding DNA: TGCAGTGCTAGAGATCTGGGGCTTGAAGAGACCCAGTACTTC. This gives the protein CSARDLGLEETQYF.

This clonotype was seen a few times. This rearrangement joins TRBV28 to TRBJ1-1; D unclear. Germline CDR1 and CDR2: MDHEN and SYDVKM. Trimming pared 3 bases from V and 6 bases from J, leaving 8 bases between. The CDR3 contains 12 residues. The CDR3 loop is CASSFGFSEAFF. The CDR3 DNA follows: TGTGCCAGCAGTTTTGGGTTTTCTGAAGCTTTCTTT.

The chain recombines TRBV2 with TRBJ1-2; 10 bases line up with TRBD1. The V and J ends lost 10 bases and 10 bases, in that order; junction bases with no gene match: 15. Germline V CDR1 and CDR2: SNHLY, FYNNEI. The CDR3 is 14 residues long. CDR3 nucleotides: TGTGCCACTATGGGGACAGGGGAATCATTTGTCTACACCTTC. Its translation is CATMGTGESFVYTF.

This clonotype appeared many times. The chain joins TRBV28 to TRBJ2-3; 8 bases match TRBD1. V lost 6 bases to trimming and J lost 2 bases; unmatched junction nucleotides: 4. This CDR3 region has 14 residues. Germline V gene sequence: CDR1 MDHEN, CDR2 SYDVKM. The CDR3 is CASRSTGATDTQYF. The CDR3 nucleotides read TGTGCCAGCAGATCGACAGGGGCCACAGATACGCAGTATTTT.

This chain connects TRBV4-1 to TRBJ2-7; 11 positions match TRBD2. The V gene end was trimmed by 4 bases and the J gene end by 2 bases; junction bases not matched to a gene: 4. CDR1 is MGHRA and CDR2 is YSYEKL in the germline V gene. The CDR3 sequence is 15 residues long. The CDR3 spells CASSRPLAGAYEQYF. The CDR3 coding sequence is TGCGCCAGCAGCCGCCCACTAGCGGGGGCCTACGAGCAGTACTTC.

This clonotype was found many times. The gene calls are TRBV12-3 or TRBV12-4 and TRBJ2-7; the D is unclear. V lost 5 bases and J lost 8, with 22 bases in between. The CDR3 has 15 residues. The CDR3 loop reads CASSPIGPISRKQYF. The CDR3 nucleotides are TGTGCCAGCAGTCCTATAGGGCCCATTTCAAGGAAGCAGTACTTC.

In this sample, this clonotype turned up many times. V and J are TRBV7-2 and TRBJ2-7; D is perhaps TRBD2 (6 bases). Germline CDR1 SGHTA, CDR2 FQGNSA. CDR3 size: 15 residues. V was trimmed by 3 bases and J by 0 bases, leaving 12 bases between them. The CDR3 region is CASSLEGGYSYEQYF. The DNA for the CDR3 is TGTGCCAGCAGCTTGGAGGGTGGGTACTCCTACGAGCAGTACTTC.

The chain has TRBV6-1 and TRBJ1-1; the D gene is possibly TRBD1 (6 bases). Trimming pared 6 bases from V and 4 bases from J, leaving 15 bases between. CDR3 length: 14 residues. In germline, CDR1 is MNHNS, CDR2 SASEGT. Written as DNA, the CDR3 is TGTGCCAGCAGACGATCTCAGGGGATCACTGAAGCTTTCTTT. Encoded protein: CASRRSQGITEAFF.

The chain joins TRBV30 to TRBJ2-7; 12 bases align to TRBD2. There are 15 residues in the CDR3. Germline CDR1 is GTSNPN and CDR2 is SVGIG (reference sequence). The V gene end was trimmed by 4 bases and the J gene end by 7 bases; junction bases not matched to a gene: 11. CDR3: CAWNDRTSGDQEQYF. CDR3 nucleotides: TGTGCCTGGAACGACCGGACTAGCGGGGACCAGGAGCAGTACTTC.

This clonotype was recorded many times. In DNA, the CDR3 is TGCAGTGCTAGAGAGGCGGCGGGAGGGAACACAGATACGCAGTATTTT. This translates into CSAREAAGGNTDTQYF. J is TRBJ2-3 and V is TRBV20-1, with 9 bases that match TRBD2. The germline gives CDR1 DFQATT, CDR2 SNEGSKA (reference sequence). The CDR3 covers 16 residues. The V and J ends lost 0 bases and 2 bases, in that order; junction bases with no gene match: 6.

This clonotype was picked up many times. J is TRBJ2-2 and V is TRBV5-1; no clear D. Germline V gene lookup returns CDR1 SGHRS and CDR2 YFSETQ. There are 12 residues in the CDR3. The V end was cut by 1 base, the J end by 3 bases, with 1 base between. CDR3 bases: TGCGCCAGCAGCTTGCACACCGGGGAGCTGTTTTTT. This sequence encodes CASSLHTGELFF.

This clonotype was seen only a few times. The chain uses TRBV3-1 and TRBJ1-2; D perhaps matches TRBD1 (5 bases). CDR1 and CDR2 (germline): LGHDT, YNNKEL (reference sequence). CDR3 size: 15 residues. V gave up 1 base and J gave up 4 bases, with 13 bases separating them. CDR3 in amino acids: CASSQGIQVPYGYTF. The CDR3 DNA follows: TGTGCCAGCAGCCAAGGGATACAGGTACCCTATGGCTACACCTTC. The full variable domain, rest sourced from reference TRBV3-1 and TRBJ1-2, is DTAVSQTPKYLVTQMGNDKSIKCEQNLGHDTMYWYKQDSKKFLKIMFSYNNKELIINETVPNRFSPKSPDKAHLNLHINSLELGDSAVYFCASSQGIQVPYGYTFGSGTRLTVV.

This clonotype was recorded at least ten times. CDR3 DNA: TGCGCCAGCAGCCAAGGACACGAAGGTGGCAGTCAGCCCCAGCATTTT. Translation: CASSQGHEGGSQPQHF. This sequence joins TRBV4-1 and TRBJ1-5; D is unresolved. The CDR3 runs 16 residues. Trimming pared 1 base from V and 6 bases from J, leaving 16 bases between. Germline V gene sequence: CDR1 MGHRA, CDR2 YSYEKL.

This clonotype was recorded many times. The CDR3 spells CASSPPNGASGANVLTF. CDR3 in DNA: TGTGCCAGCTCACCACCGAATGGGGCTTCTGGGGCCAACGTCCTGACTTTC. This chain links TRBV18 with TRBJ2-6; maybe TRBD1 (5 bases). CDR1 and CDR2 (germline): KGHSH, LQKENI. The CDR3 is 17 residues long. V gave up 0 bases and J gave up 1 base, with 10 bases separating them.

This clonotype was observed at least ten times. This chain uses TRBV5-1 with TRBJ1-6, with a possible D match to TRBD1 (5 bases). Trimming took 0 bases from V and 11 from J, leaving 9 bases between them. Germline CDR1 is SGHRS and CDR2 is YFSETQ. This CDR3 has 13 amino acids. Here the CDR3 DNA reads TGCGCCAGCAGCTTGGGGGACGTAGCACCCCTCCACTTT. It encodes CASSLGDVAPLHF.